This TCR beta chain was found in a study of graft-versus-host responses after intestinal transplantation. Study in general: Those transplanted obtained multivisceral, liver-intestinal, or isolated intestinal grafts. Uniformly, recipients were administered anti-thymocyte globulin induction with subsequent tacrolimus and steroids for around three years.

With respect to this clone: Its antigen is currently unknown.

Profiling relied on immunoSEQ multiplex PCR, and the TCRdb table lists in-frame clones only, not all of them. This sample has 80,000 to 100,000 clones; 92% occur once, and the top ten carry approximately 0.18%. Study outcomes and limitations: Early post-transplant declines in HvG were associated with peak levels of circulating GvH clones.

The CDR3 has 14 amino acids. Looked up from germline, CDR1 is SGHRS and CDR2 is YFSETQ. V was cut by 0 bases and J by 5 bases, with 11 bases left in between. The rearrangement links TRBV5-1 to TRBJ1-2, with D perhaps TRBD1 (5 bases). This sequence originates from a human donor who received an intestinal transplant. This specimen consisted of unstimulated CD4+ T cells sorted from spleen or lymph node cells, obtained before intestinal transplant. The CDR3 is CASSLGEEGYGYTF. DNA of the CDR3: TGCGCCAGCAGCTTGGGGGAGGAGGGGTATGGCTACACCTTC. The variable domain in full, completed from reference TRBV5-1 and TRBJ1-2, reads KAGVTQTPRYLIKTRGQQVTLSCSPISGHRSVSWYQQTPGQGLQFLFEYFSETQRNKGNFPGRFSGRQFSNSRSEMNVSTLELGDSALYLCASSLGEEGYGYTFGSGTRLTVV.